This T cell receptor (beta chain) was identified in a study of blood T cell repertoires in COVID-19. V was pared by 5 bases and J by 11 bases, with 12 bases between. CDR3 size: 13 residues. The germline CDR1 and CDR2 sequences are KGHDR and SFDVKD. Repertoires were generated with immunoSEQ multiplex PCR, while TCRdb's copy carries only in-frame clones and drops some. The repertoire consists of about 190,000 clones, with around 85% occurring once and the leading ten covering roughly 3.2%. This clone came up once. What was sequenced was PBMCs or T cells enriched from blood (not recorded which). V is TRBV24-1 and J is TRBJ1-6, with D possibly matching TRBD1 (5 bases). The clonotype comes from a woman in her 30s who had recovered from COVID-19. CDR3 DNA: TGTGCCACCAGTGCAACAGGAATGGCACCCCTCCACTTT. Amino acid sequence: CATSATGMAPLHF.